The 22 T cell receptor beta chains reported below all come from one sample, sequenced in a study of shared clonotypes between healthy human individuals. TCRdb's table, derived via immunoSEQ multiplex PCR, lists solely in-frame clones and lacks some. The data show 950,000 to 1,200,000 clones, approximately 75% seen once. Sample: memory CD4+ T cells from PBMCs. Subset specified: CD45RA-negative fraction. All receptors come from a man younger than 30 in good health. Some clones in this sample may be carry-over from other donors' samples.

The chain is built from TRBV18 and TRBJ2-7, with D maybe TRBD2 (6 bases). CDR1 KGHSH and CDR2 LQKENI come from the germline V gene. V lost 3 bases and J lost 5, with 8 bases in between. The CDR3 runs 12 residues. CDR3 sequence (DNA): TGTGCCAGCTCACCCGCGGGGCACGAGCAGTACTTC. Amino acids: CASSPAGHEQYF.

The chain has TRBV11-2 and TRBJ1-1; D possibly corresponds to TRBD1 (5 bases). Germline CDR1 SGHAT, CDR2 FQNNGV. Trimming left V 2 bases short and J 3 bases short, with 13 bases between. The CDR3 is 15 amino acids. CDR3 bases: TGTGCCAGCAGCTTATGGACCGGGGGGGACACTGAAGCTTTCTTT. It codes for CASSLWTGGDTEAFF.

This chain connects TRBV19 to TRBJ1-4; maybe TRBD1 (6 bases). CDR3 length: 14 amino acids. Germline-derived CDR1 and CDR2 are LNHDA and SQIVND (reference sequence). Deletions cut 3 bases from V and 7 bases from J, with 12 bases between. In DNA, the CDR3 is TGTGCCAGTAGTATCCGGCAGGGGAGTGAAAAACTGTTTTTT. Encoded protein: CASSIRQGSEKLFF.

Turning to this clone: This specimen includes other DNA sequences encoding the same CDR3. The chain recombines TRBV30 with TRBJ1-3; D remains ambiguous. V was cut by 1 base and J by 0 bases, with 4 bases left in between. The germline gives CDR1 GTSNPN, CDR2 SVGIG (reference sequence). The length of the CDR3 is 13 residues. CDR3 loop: CAWSGSSGNTIYF. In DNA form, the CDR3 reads TGTGCCTGGAGTGGCAGCTCTGGAAACACCATATATTTT.

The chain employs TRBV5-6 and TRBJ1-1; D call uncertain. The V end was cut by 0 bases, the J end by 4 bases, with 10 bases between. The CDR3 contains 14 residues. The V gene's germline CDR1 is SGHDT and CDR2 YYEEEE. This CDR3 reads CASSLGDSSTEAFF. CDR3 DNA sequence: TGTGCCAGCAGCTTGGGGGATTCAAGCACTGAAGCTTTCTTT.

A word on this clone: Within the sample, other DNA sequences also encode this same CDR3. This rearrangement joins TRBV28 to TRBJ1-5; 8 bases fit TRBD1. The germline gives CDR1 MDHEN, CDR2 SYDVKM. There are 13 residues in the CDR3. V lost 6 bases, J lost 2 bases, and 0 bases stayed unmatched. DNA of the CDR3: TGTGCCAGCAGACAGGGGGGCAATCAGCCCCAGCATTTT. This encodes CASRQGGNQPQHF.

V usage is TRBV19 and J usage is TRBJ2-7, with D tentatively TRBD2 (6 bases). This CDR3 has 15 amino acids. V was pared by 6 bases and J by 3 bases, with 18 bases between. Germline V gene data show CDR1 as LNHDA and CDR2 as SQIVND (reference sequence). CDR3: CASSRGTLEYYEQYF. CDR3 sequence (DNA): TGTGCCAGTAGCCGCGGGACTCTCGAATACTACGAGCAGTACTTC.

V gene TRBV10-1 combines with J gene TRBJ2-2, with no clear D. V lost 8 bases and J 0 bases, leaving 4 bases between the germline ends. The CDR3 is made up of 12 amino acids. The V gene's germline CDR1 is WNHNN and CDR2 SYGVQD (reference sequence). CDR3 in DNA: TGCGCCAGCGGAACGAACACCGGGGAGCTGTTTTTT. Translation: CASGTNTGELFF.

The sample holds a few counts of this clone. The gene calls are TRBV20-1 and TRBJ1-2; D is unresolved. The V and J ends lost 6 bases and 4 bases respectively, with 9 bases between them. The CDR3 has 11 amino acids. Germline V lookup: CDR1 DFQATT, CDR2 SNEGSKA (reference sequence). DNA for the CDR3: TGCAGTGCCTGGAGAATCTATGGCTACACCTTC. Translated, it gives CSAWRIYGYTF.

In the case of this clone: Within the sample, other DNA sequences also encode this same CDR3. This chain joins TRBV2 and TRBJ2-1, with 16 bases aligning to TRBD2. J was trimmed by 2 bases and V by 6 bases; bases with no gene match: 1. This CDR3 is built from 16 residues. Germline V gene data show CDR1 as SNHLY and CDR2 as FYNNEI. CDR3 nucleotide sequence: TGTGCCAGCAGGGGACTAGCGGGAGGGGCCTACAATGAGCAGTTCTTC. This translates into CASRGLAGGAYNEQFF. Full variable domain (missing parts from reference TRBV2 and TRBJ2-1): EPEVTQTPSHQVTQMGQEVILRCVPISNHLYFYWYRQILGQKVEFLVSFYNNEISEKSEIFDDQFSVERPDGSNFTLKIRSTKLEDSAMYFCASRGLAGGAYNEQFFGPGTRLTVL.

The CDR3 spells CASTPGQNLGLAGDTGELFF. The CDR3 nucleotides read TGTGCCAGTACCCCCGGACAGAACCTAGGACTAGCGGGAGACACCGGGGAGCTGTTTTTT. The V gene is TRBV19, the J gene TRBJ2-2, with 13 bases matching TRBD2. The CDR3 runs 20 residues. V was pared by 7 bases and J by 3 bases, with 17 bases of the junction left unmatched. CDR1 is LNHDA, CDR2 SQIVND, per germline (reference sequence).

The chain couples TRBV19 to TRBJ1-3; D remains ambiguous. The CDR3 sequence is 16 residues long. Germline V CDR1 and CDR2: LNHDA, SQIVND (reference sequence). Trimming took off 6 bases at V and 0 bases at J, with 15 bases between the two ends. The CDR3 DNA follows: TGTGCCAGTAGAGACTCAAGGGCACGCTCTGGAAACACCATATATTTT. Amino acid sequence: CASRDSRARSGNTIYF.

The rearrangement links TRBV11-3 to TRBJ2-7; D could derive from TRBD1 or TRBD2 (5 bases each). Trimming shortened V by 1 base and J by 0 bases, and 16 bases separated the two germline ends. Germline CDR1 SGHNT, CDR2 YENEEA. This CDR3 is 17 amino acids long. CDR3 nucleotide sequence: TGTGCCAGCAGCTTAGGGACGGGGACGATCAACTCCTACGAGCAGTACTTC. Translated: CASSLGTGTINSYEQYF.

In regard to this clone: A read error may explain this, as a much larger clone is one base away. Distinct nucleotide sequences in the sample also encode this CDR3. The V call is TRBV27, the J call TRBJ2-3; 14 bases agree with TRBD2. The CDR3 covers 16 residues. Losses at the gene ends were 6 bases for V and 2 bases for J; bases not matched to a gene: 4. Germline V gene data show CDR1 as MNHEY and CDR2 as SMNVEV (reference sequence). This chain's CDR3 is CASSRLAGGVTDTQYF. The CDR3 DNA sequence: TGTGCCAGCAGCCGACTAGCGGGAGGGGTCACAGATACGCAGTATTTT.

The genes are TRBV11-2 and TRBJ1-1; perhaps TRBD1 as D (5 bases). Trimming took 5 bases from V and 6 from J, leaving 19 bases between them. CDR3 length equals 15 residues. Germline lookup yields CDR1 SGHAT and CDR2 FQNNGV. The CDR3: CASSTFRGVGAEAFF. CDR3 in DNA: TGTGCCAGCAGCACATTTAGGGGAGTGGGTGCTGAAGCTTTCTTT.

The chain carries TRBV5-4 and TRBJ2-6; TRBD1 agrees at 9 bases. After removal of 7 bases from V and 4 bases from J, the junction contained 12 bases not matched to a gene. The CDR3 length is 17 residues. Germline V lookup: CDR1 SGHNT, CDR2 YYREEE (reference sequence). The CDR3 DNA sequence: TGTGCCAGCCGGCCCGCCGGGACAGGGACCGGGGCCAACGTCCTGACTTTC. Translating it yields CASRPAGTGTGANVLTF.

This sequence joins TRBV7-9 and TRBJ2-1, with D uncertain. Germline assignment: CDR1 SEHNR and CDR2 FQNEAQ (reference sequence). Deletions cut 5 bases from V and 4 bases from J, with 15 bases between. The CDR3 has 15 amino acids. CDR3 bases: TGTGCCAGCAGCCCAATCCTAACTTCATACAATGAGCAGTTCTTC. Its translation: CASSPILTSYNEQFF.

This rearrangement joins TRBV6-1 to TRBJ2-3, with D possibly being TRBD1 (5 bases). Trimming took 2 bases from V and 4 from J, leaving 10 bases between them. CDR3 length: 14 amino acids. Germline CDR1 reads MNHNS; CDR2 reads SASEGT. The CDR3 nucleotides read TGTGCCAGCAGTGAATCTGACAGTGCAGATACGCAGTATTTT. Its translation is CASSESDSADTQYF.

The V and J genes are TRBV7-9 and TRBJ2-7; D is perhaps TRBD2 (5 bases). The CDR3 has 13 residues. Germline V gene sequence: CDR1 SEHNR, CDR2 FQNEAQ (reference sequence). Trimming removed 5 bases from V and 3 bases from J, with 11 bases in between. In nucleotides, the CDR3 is TGTGCCAGCAGCCATAGCGCGGGCTACGAGCAGTACTTC. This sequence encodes CASSHSAGYEQYF. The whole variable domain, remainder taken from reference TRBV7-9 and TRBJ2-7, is DTGVSQNPRHKITKRGQNVTFRCDPISEHNRLYWYRQTLGQGPEFLTYFQNEAQLEKSRLLSDRFSAERPKGSFSTLEIQRTEQGDSAMYLCASSHSAGYEQYFGPGTRLTVT.

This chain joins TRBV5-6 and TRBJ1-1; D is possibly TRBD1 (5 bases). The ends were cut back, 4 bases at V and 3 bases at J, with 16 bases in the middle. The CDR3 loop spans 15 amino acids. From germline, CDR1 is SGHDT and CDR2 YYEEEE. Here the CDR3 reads CASSPHRPGDTEAFF. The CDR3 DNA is TGTGCCAGCAGCCCCCACCGGCCGGGGGACACTGAAGCTTTCTTT.

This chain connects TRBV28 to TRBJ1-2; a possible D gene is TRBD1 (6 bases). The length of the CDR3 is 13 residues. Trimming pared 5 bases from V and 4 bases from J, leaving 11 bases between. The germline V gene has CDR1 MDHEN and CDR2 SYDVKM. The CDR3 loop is CASSEGGLYGYTF. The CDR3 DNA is TGTGCCAGCAGTGAGGGGGGGCTCTATGGCTACACCTTC.

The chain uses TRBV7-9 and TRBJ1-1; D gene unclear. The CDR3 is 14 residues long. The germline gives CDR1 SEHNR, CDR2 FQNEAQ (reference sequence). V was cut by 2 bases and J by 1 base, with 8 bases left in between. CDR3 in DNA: TGTGCCAGCAGCTTATTTTCCGAGAACACTGAAGCTTTCTTT. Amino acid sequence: CASSLFSENTEAFF.